This TCR beta chain is from a study of blood T cell repertoires in COVID-19. Across the study: Material from acute and convalescent COVID-19 was sourced from the United States, Italy and Spain. T cells, B-cell-depleted T cells, or PBMCs supplied cDNA or gDNA.

The CDR3 extends over 15 amino acids. The V end was cut by 5 bases, the J end by 6 bases, with 17 bases between. The germline V gene has CDR1 SGHTA and CDR2 FQGNSA. This clone was counted once. Sequenced by immunoSEQ multiplex PCR; TCRdb stores in-frame clones only, minus some. The sample yields fewer than 250,000 clones, 82% seen once. Seattle's cohort entered during active infection and was followed longitudinally. Sequenced sample: peripheral blood. The TCR was taken from a woman aged 60-75 years with COVID-19, enrolled during active disease. The chain links TRBV7-2 to TRBJ1-5, with TRBD1 as a possible D gene (5 bases). CDR3 sequence (DNA): TGTGCCAGCAGCGGTGGGGCAGGCCGTATTCAGCCCCAGCATTTT. This encodes CASSGGAGRIQPQHF.